This record covers a single T cell receptor beta chain. The antigen remains undetermined. The data derive from a study of CXCR3-negative and CXCR3-positive naive CD8 T cells. The TRB libraries of cDNA were built by UMI-labeled 5' RACE. TCRdb reprocessed the 5' RACE reads, keeping one entry per CDR3 protein, no DNA. Its listing shows tens of thousands of distinct CDR3 sequences. Naive CD8+ T cells had a CD45RO-CCR7+CD27+CD95- phenotype. Study-wide results and caveats: The study found comparably high diversity in both naive subsets and much lower diversity in memory CD8+ cells. The TRBV-TRBJ usage of naive CXCR3-negative and CXCR3-positive cells was similar, but that of memory cells differed.

This clonotype was sampled from a human donor in good health. Some clones in this sample may be carry-over from other donors' samples. The sample was naive CXCR3- CD8+ T cells from blood. Subset noted: CD45RO-CCR7+CD27+CD95- naive CD8+ T cells lacking CXCR3 (TNR3-).

This CDR3 is CASSEGLADVVGQYF. V gene TRBV7-8 combines with J gene TRBJ2-5; TCRdb's D call, TRBD2, is unchecked because there is no DNA. Germline V gene sequence: CDR1 SGHVS, CDR2 FQNEAQ. This CDR3 is 15 amino acids long.